This TCR beta chain stems from a study of early T cells in non-severe SARS-CoV-2 infection. For the study at large: The input, bulk RNA from unsorted whole blood, was sequenced, and chains were unpaired. Study-level points and caveats: Clonotype matching in VDJdb favored anti-spike CD8 responses and did not capture private and CD4 specificities.

This clonotype was detected many times. Its matching antigen is unknown. Unique molecular identifier tags were affixed to discrete cDNA molecules. MiXCR, run by TCRdb on the 5' RACE reads, gives a single entry per CDR3 protein. The data show tens of thousands of distinct CDR3 sequences, less than 11% seen once. Trimming removed 6 bases from V and 1 base from J, with 13 bases in between. Germline CDR1 reads DFQATT; CDR2 reads SNEGSKA (reference sequence). The CDR3 is 13 amino acids. The genes are TRBV20-1 and TRBJ2-7; D call uncertain. This clonotype was sampled from an adult who was a healthcare worker with PCR-confirmed SARS-CoV-2 infection or an uninfected control (not recorded which). Sequenced: whole blood. CDR3 in amino acids: CSAIITTSYEQYF. CDR3 DNA: TGCAGTGCAATTATAACAACTTCCTACGAGCAGTACTTC.